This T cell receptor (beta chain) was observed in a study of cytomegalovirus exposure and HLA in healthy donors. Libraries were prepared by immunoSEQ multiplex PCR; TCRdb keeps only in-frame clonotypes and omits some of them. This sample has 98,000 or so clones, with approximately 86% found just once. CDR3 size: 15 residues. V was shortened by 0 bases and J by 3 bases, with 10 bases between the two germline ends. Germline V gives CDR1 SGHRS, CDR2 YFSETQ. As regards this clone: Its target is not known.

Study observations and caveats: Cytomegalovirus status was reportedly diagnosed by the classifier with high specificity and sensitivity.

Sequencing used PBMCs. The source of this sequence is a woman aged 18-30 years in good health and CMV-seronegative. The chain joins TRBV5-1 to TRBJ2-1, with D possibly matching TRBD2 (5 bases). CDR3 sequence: CASSLEYGIYNEQFF. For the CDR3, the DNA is TGCGCCAGCAGCTTGGAGTACGGGATCTACAATGAGCAGTTCTTC. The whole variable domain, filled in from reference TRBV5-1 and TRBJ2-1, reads KAGVTQTPRYLIKTRGQQVTLSCSPISGHRSVSWYQQTPGQGLQFLFEYFSETQRNKGNFPGRFSGRQFSNSRSEMNVSTLELGDSALYLCASSLEYGIYNEQFFGPGTRLTVL.